Sequencing of this T cell receptor beta chain was carried out in a study of blood T cells in healthy people across ages (dated by TCRdb to 2014 to 2015). Notes on the research overall: In model experiments, roughly one uniquely barcoded TCR beta cDNA molecule per two T cells was captured by template switching. Four age groups were formed from the donors: young (average about 17 years), middle-aged (around 40), aged (more than 55) and long-lived (around 82). Using the same blood draw, the study looked at two additional independent replicas of 1 million unique cDNA reads for two donors, one aged 18 to 29 and the other aged 80 or older. The study measured age-related changes in TCR beta repertoire diversity using deep sequencing normalized with unique cDNA molecular identifiers. Donors of different ages were randomly distributed across sequencing lanes to avoid experimental bias. Findings and caveats that apply to the study as a whole: Total diversity estimates from one million sequenced T cells were considered lower bounds and underestimates. Observed TCR beta diversity per million T cells fell roughly linearly with age, and a significant reduction was already apparent by age roughly 40. A strong correlation was found between observed TCR beta diversity and the percentage of naive T cells measured by flow cytometry. The CMV infection status of donors was not known, potentially confounding age-related changes in expanded clonotypes. The long-lived group showed more naive CD4+ T cells, fewer expanded clones and increased TCR diversity than the aged group, suggesting age selection. Since profiling was done on bulk unsorted PBMCs, naive and antigen-experienced compartments could not be conclusively compared.

Libraries were built with 5' RACE. The sequencer listed for this sample is Illumina HiSeq 2500. A second roughly 6 to 12 cycle PCR used a sample-barcoded 5' primer and a J-beta primer mix. Each TCR beta cDNA molecule received a unique molecular identifier from a template-switch 5' adaptor carrying 12 random nucleotides. Each sample yielded at least 3 million CDR3-containing paired-end reads. All of the RNA was converted into first-strand cDNA using the Mint cDNA synthesis kit, with a TRBC-specific oligonucleotide serving as the primer. Following uracil-DNA glycosylase treatment, a first 18-cycle PCR with universal primers M1SS and BC2_uni_R was performed on all cDNA. As for how the authors treated the data: For normalization, 1 million high-quality reads were randomly selected from each sample, with every read carrying a distinct molecular identifier. Reads with shared molecular identifiers were discarded instead of being binned into consensus sequences. MiTCR, with a Q25 quality threshold and the strictest error-elimination algorithm, was used for CDR3 identification, clonotype clustering and error correction. A nonparametric unseen species model with Euler transformation was used to estimate a lower bound on total TCR beta diversity. Using fastp trimming at Q25 and MiXCR clonotype assembly, TCRdb reanalyzed the public sequencing data and kept in-frame beta chains. Rows merge per CDR3 protein into single entries with the most common DNA and genes. The V and J calls and clone size are TCRdb's, not the authors'. The sample table records fewer than 800,000 distinct CDR3 sequences; about 52% of these occur just once. Roughly a third of the sample rests with the top ten.

Details on this clonotype: Its target antigen remains unknown. It has no much larger one-base neighbor in the sample; base qualities were not kept.

The roughly 39 donors, aged roughly 6 to 90 years, were systemically healthy Caucasian individuals from Russia. Each donor gave approximately 9.3 milliliters of peripheral blood, collected into EDTA-treated Vacutainer tubes. PBMCs were isolated by Ficoll-Paque density-gradient centrifugation, with at least 6 million obtained per sample. Total RNA was extracted from PBMCs with Trizol reagent, with at least 6 micrograms obtained per sample. For every donor, an aliquot of PBMCs went through flow cytometry to measure the percentages of naive CD45RAhigh/CD27high T cells. V has 0 bases trimmed and J has 0 bases trimmed; junction bases matching no gene number 6. Taken from the germline V gene, the CDR1 and CDR2 loops are LGHNA and YNFKEQ. The CDR3, from cysteine to phenylalanine, totals 17 residues. The retained sequence is limited to the CDR3, 51 bases, with the frame set at the first base.

The source material was blood. This receptor was obtained from an older woman in good health. In this chain, TRBV4-2 is recombined with TRBJ1-2, and 8 bases in between align with TRBD1. The nucleotides are TGTGCCAGCAGCCAAGACTCAGCGGACAGGGCTAACTATGGCTACACCTTC. It codes for CASSQDSADRANYGYTF.